The 7 T cell receptor beta chains reported below all come from one sample, sequenced in a study of shared clonotypes between healthy human individuals (dated by TCRdb to the early 2020s). To prepare the library, the immunoSEQ multiplex PCR assay was applied. The clones in this table, taken by TCRdb from immuneACCESS, are in-frame only. Not every clone is retained; where verified, under half of the shortfall comes from an unresolved V gene, and the cause of the rest is unknown. For this sample there are hundreds of thousands of clones; about 96% appear just once. The ten largest clones capture about 0.32% of the sample. What was sequenced was memory CD8+ T cells sorted from blood. What this sample's cell subset or site label stands for: CD45RO+ cells pooled with CCR7-negative TemRA cells. These receptors were taken from a man aged 25-45 years in good health.

The chain joins TRBV7-9 to TRBJ2-3; a weak D match, TRBD2 (6 bases). CDR1 SEHNR and CDR2 FQNEAQ come from the germline V gene (reference sequence). The CDR3 covers 14 residues. V shed 4 bases and J shed 9 bases, with 17 bases lying between them. The CDR3 DNA is TGTGCCAGCAGCTCGCCCCGGGGGATTCAGACGCAGTATTTT. Translated, it gives CASSSPRGIQTQYF.

The chain has TRBV10-2 and TRBJ2-1; TRBD2 matches at 9 bases. Germline V gives CDR1 WSHSY, CDR2 SAAADI. The CDR3 spans 17 residues. Trimming took 0 bases from V and 8 from J; bases not matched to a gene: 11. The CDR3 region is CASSESGRLAGTDEQFF. The CDR3 DNA reads as TGCGCCAGCAGTGAGTCGGGGCGTCTAGCGGGAACTGATGAGCAGTTCTTC.

The V gene is TRBV5-1, the J gene TRBJ1-6, with 7 positions matching TRBD1. After removal of 7 bases from V and 7 bases from J, the junction contained 8 bases not matched to a gene. CDR1 SGHRS and CDR2 YFSETQ come from the germline V gene. The CDR3 length is 14 residues. CDR3 sequence reads: CASYEGARNSPLHF. In nucleotides, the CDR3 is TGCGCCAGCTACGAGGGGGCGAGGAATTCACCCCTCCACTTT. The full variable domain, completed using reference TRBV5-1 and TRBJ1-6, is KAGVTQTPRYLIKTRGQQVTLSCSPISGHRSVSWYQQTPGQGLQFLFEYFSETQRNKGNFPGRFSGRQFSNSRSEMNVSTLELGDSALYLCASYEGARNSPLHFGNGTRLTVT.

The J gene is TRBJ2-7, the V gene TRBV30, with D possibly called TRBD1 or TRBD2 (5 bases each). This CDR3 has 14 amino acids. Trimming shortened V by 0 bases and J by 4 bases, and 13 bases separated the two germline ends. CDR1 is GTSNPN, CDR2 SVGIG, per germline (reference sequence). The CDR3: CAWSVRLGAYEQYF. In DNA, the CDR3 is TGTGCCTGGAGTGTACGTCTCGGGGCTTACGAGCAGTACTTC. Looking up the rest from reference TRBV30 and TRBJ2-7 gives the full variable domain: SQTIHQWPATLVQPVGSPLSLECTVEGTSNPNLYWYRQAAGRGLQLLFYSVGIGQISSEVPQNLSASRPQDRQFILSSKKLLLSDSGFYLCAWSVRLGAYEQYFGPGTRLTVT.

The CDR3, as DNA: TGTGCCAGCTTGGAGGGGACAGGGGGCAACGGCTACACCTTC. Residues: CASLEGTGGNGYTF. The genes are TRBV2 and TRBJ1-2; the match to TRBD1 covers 12 bases. V was pared by 8 bases and J by 8 bases, with 9 bases of the junction left unmatched. Germline V gene sequence: CDR1 SNHLY, CDR2 FYNNEI. CDR3 length: 14 residues.

CDR3 nucleotides: TGTGCCAGCAGCGTGGGGGTTAGCATGACCGGGGAGCTGTTTTTT. This translates into CASSVGVSMTGELFF. The chain uses TRBV9 and TRBJ2-2; D is possibly TRBD1 or TRBD2 (5 bases each). The CDR3 consists of 15 residues. V dropped 2 bases and J dropped 5 bases, with 13 bases sitting between them. Per germline, CDR1 SGDLS and CDR2 YYNGEE.

This CDR3 reads CASSFQGGGDTQYF. The CDR3 nucleotides are TGTGCCAGCAGCTTCCAAGGGGGCGGAGATACGCAGTATTTT. V gene TRBV7-6 combines with J gene TRBJ2-3; 7 nucleotides align to TRBD1. V gave up 3 bases and J gave up 5 bases; unmatched junction bases: 5. Germline V gene lookup returns CDR1 SGHVS and CDR2 FNYEAQ. The CDR3 totals 14 residues.